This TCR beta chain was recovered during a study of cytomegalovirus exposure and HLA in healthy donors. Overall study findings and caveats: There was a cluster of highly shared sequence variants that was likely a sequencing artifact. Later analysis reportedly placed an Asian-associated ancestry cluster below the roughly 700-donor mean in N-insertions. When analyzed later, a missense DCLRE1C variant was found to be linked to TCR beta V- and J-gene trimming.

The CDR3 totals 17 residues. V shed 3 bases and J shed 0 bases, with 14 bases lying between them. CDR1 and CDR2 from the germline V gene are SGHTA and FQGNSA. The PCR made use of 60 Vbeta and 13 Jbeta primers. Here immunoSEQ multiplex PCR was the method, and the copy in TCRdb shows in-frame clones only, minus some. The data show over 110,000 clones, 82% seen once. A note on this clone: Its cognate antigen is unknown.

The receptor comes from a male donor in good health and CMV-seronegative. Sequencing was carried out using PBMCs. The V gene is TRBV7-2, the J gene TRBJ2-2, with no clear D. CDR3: CASSLRSGLTNTGELFF. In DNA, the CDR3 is TGTGCCAGCAGCTTGCGCTCTGGGCTCACGAACACCGGGGAGCTGTTTTTT. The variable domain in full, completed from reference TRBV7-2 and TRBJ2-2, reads GAGVSQSPSNKVTEKGKDVELRCDPISGHTALYWYRQSLGQGLEFLIYFQGNSAPDKSGLPSDRFSAERTGGSVSTLTIQRTQQEDSAVYLCASSLRSGLTNTGELFFGEGSRLTVL.